This entry lists 10 T cell receptor beta chains sequenced from one sample in a study of T cells after yellow fever vaccination. MiXCR, run by TCRdb on the 5' RACE reads, gives a single entry per CDR3 protein. This sample carries some 320,000 distinct CDR3 sequences, 8.7% of them seen once, and the ten largest clones take around 17%. The source was PBMCs, collected on the day of the first yellow fever vaccination. These receptors all come from a man younger than 35 who received the YFV17D yellow fever vaccine.

V is TRBV15 and J is TRBJ2-7; no reliable D call. The germline gives CDR1 LNHNV, CDR2 YYDKDF (reference sequence). The ends were cut back, 4 bases at V and 2 bases at J, with 15 bases in the middle. The CDR3 length is 15 residues. The CDR3 DNA reads as TGTGCCACCAGCACTCTTCCAGGCAGGCCCTACGAGCAGTACGTC. Translated: CATSTLPGRPYEQYV.

This clonotype was detected ten times or more. The chain joins TRBV7-2 to TRBJ2-2; D is perhaps TRBD1 (5 bases). The CDR3 length is 13 residues. V gave up 2 bases and J gave up 7 bases, with 8 bases separating them. From germline, CDR1 is SGHTA and CDR2 FQGNSA. The CDR3 sequence: CASSLQGIGELFF. In nucleotides, the CDR3 is TGTGCCAGCAGCTTACAGGGTATCGGGGAGCTGTTTTTT.

The V gene is TRBV18, the J gene TRBJ2-7; D is ambiguous. The ends were cut back, 2 bases at V and 1 base at J, with 6 bases in the middle. Per the germline V gene, CDR1 is KGHSH and CDR2 is LQKENI. The CDR3 totals 13 residues. The chain's CDR3 is CASSPSQSYEQYV. The CDR3 DNA reads TGTGCCAGCTCACCATCGCAATCCTACGAGCAGTACGTC.

There are a few counts of this clonotype. The CDR3 loop reads CASSLAGTGSVNQPQHF. CDR3 in DNA: TGTGCCAGCAGCTTGGCCGGGACAGGGTCGGTTAATCAGCCCCAGCATTTT. The chain couples TRBV5-4 to TRBJ1-5, with TRBD1 matching 9 bases. The V segment lost 0 bases and the J segment 4 bases; nucleotides outside the gene matches: 8. Germline CDR1 SGHNT, CDR2 YYREEE (reference sequence). There are 17 residues in the CDR3. The whole variable domain, remainder taken from reference TRBV5-4 and TRBJ1-5, is ETGVTQSPTHLIKTRGQQVTLRCSSQSGHNTVSWYQQALGQGPQFIFQYYREEENGRGNFPPRFSGLQFPNYSSELNVNALELDDSALYLCASSLAGTGSVNQPQHFGDGTRLSIL.

This clonotype was picked up a small number of times. The genes are TRBV7-6 and TRBJ2-7, with D maybe TRBD2 (7 bases). The CDR3 sequence is 15 residues long. Looked up from germline, CDR1 is SGHVS and CDR2 is FNYEAQ. Trimming took off 1 base at V and 5 bases at J, with 15 bases between the two ends. The CDR3: CASSLGRGRSNEQYF. CDR3 nucleotides: TGTGCCAGCAGCTTAGGGCGGGGGCGCTCTAACGAGCAGTACTTC.

This clonotype was seen a few times. The V call is TRBV29-1, the J call TRBJ2-1; no definite D call. Germline V gene lookup returns CDR1 SQVTM and CDR2 ANQGSEA. The CDR3 contains 13 residues. The ends were cut back, 4 bases at V and 3 bases at J, with 10 bases in the middle. Written as DNA, the CDR3 is TGCAGCGTTGTTGCCGGCAGCTACAATGAGCAGTTCTTC. Translating it yields CSVVAGSYNEQFF.

There are a few counts of this clonotype. This sequence joins TRBV7-8 and TRBJ1-3; D is unclear. Germline V gene data show CDR1 as SGHVS and CDR2 as FQNEAQ. The CDR3 has 14 residues. Trimming took off 5 bases at V and 4 bases at J, with 12 bases between the two ends. The CDR3 DNA reads as TGTGCCAGCAGCGCCGAGGCAGCCGGAAACACCATATATTTT. Translation: CASSAEAAGNTIYF. The full variable domain, in which reference TRBV7-8 and TRBJ1-3 provide the parts outside the CDR3, is GAGVSQSPRYKVAKRGQDVALRCDPISGHVSLFWYQQALGQGPEFLTYFQNEAQLDKSGLPSDRFFAERPEGSVSTLKIQRTQQEDSAVYLCASSAEAAGNTIYFGEGSWLTVV.

A few counts support this clonotype. This chain uses TRBV29-1 with TRBJ1-1, with 7 bases fitting TRBD1. The CDR3 covers 14 residues. The V gene end was trimmed by 4 bases and the J gene end by 6 bases; junction bases not matched to a gene: 11. CDR1 and CDR2 (germline): SQVTM, ANQGSEA. The CDR3 here is CSVGGEGARAEAFF. In DNA, the CDR3 is TGCAGCGTTGGGGGCGAGGGGGCGCGGGCTGAAGCTTTCTTT.

The gene calls are TRBV5-8 and TRBJ2-1, with unresolved D. V was clipped by 0 bases and J by 8 bases, with 9 bases between them. The CDR3 is 13 residues long. Germline-derived CDR1 and CDR2 are SGHTS and YDEGEE. The chain's CDR3 is CASSLALHHEQFF. Here the CDR3 DNA reads TGTGCCAGCAGCTTGGCTCTGCACCATGAGCAGTTCTTC.

This chain uses TRBV5-1 with TRBJ1-1, with a tentative D call TRBD1 (6 bases). The germline V gene has CDR1 SGHRS and CDR2 YFSETQ. CDR3 length: 14 amino acids. V was shortened by 2 bases and J by 1 base, with 9 bases between the two germline ends. CDR3 loop: CASSFDRRNTEAFF. DNA for the CDR3: TGCGCCAGCAGCTTTGACAGGAGGAACACTGAAGCTTTCTTT.